This TCR beta chain is drawn from a study of blood T cell repertoires in COVID-19. As for the study in general: Acute and convalescent COVID-19 specimens originated in the United States, Italy and Spain. PBMCs, B-cell-depleted T cells, or T cells provided the cDNA or gDNA that made up the material.

This clone was found a few times. In germline, CDR1 is KGHSH, CDR2 LQKENI. The CDR3 has 17 amino acids. V dropped 2 bases and J dropped 4 bases, with 18 bases sitting between them. Seattle researchers signed up patients amid active infection and tracked them longitudinally. The repertoire was sequenced with immunoSEQ multiplex PCR; TCRdb's copy has only in-frame clones and lacks some. The sample holds around 150,000 clones; approximately 87% are singletons and the top ten take about a tenth. Material for sequencing was peripheral blood. J is TRBJ1-5 and V is TRBV18, with D possibly matching TRBD1 (5 bases). The clonotype comes from a woman in her 70s with COVID-19, enrolled during active disease. CDR3 sequence reads: CASSPNSPRARNQPQHF. As DNA, the CDR3 is TGTGCCAGCTCACCAAACAGCCCCAGGGCGAGGAATCAGCCCCAGCATTTT.